The 7 T cell receptor beta chains in this list originate from one sample, sequenced in a study of blood T cell repertoires in COVID-19. Generated by immunoSEQ multiplex PCR, the TCRdb table keeps only in-frame clones and is missing some. This sample has about 310,000 clones, with around 87% found just once. Input material: peripheral blood. The receptors shown here come from a woman between 50 and 59 years old who had recovered from COVID-19.

The chain carries TRBV4-2 and TRBJ2-5; a possible D gene is TRBD2 (5 bases). CDR3 length: 15 amino acids. V shed 1 base and J shed 2 bases, with 11 bases lying between them. Germline lookup yields CDR1 LGHNA and CDR2 YNFKEQ. This chain's CDR3 is CASSQARELQETQYF. CDR3 nucleotides: TGTGCCAGCAGCCAAGCAAGGGAGTTGCAAGAGACCCAGTACTTC.

The genes are TRBV6-2 or TRBV6-3 and TRBJ1-6, with D uncertain. Deletions cut 3 bases from V and 7 bases from J, with 10 bases between. Germline V gene lookup returns CDR1 MNHEY and CDR2 SVGEGT. CDR3 length equals 14 residues. The CDR3 nucleotides are TGTGCCAGCAGTTATTTAGTGAACAATTCACCCCTCCACTTT. Translating gives CASSYLVNNSPLHF.

The chain joins TRBV5-1 to TRBJ2-2, with 7 bases matching TRBD2. CDR1 SGHRS and CDR2 YFSETQ come from the germline V gene. CDR3 length: 16 amino acids. After removal of 2 bases from V and 0 bases from J, the junction contained 4 bases not matched to a gene. CDR3 in DNA: TGCGCCAGCAGCTTTTGGGGACTAACGAACACCGGGGAGCTGTTTTTT. It codes for CASSFWGLTNTGELFF.

The V call is TRBV5-5, the J call TRBJ2-5, with D unclear. Germline V gene lookup returns CDR1 SGHKS and CDR2 YYEKEE (reference sequence). This CDR3 spans 13 amino acids. Trimming took 1 base from V and 1 from J, leaving 5 bases between them. The CDR3 DNA sequence: TGTGCCAGCAGCTTGTTCAGCCAAGAGACCCAGTACTTC. Protein product: CASSLFSQETQYF.

J is TRBJ2-2 and V is TRBV7-2; D possibly corresponds to TRBD1 (5 bases). This CDR3 has 14 residues. Germline V CDR1 and CDR2: SGHTA, FQGNSA. Trimming took off 1 base at V and 4 bases at J, with 7 bases between the two ends. CDR3 sequence: CASSLEGPTGELFF. The CDR3 DNA reads TGTGCCAGCAGCTTAGAGGGGCCCACCGGGGAGCTGTTTTTT.

The V and J genes are TRBV6-5 and TRBJ2-1; perhaps TRBD2 as D (6 bases). V lost 4 bases, J lost 3 bases, and 10 bases lay in between. This CDR3 is 14 amino acids long. CDR1 and CDR2 (germline): MNHEY, SVGAGI. The CDR3 nucleotides read TGTGCCAGCAGTTGGCGGGGCTACTACAATGAGCAGTTCTTC. Translating gives CASSWRGYYNEQFF.

The chain carries TRBV9 and TRBJ2-1; 8 nucleotides agree with TRBD2. Germline V gene data show CDR1 as SGDLS and CDR2 as YYNGEE. The CDR3 is made up of 17 amino acids. V lost 4 bases, J lost 9 bases, and 18 bases stayed unmatched. The DNA for the CDR3 is TGTGCCAGCAGCTCCCTCGAGGTGAGCGGGAGCCCAGGTGAGCAGTTCTTC. It codes for CASSSLEVSGSPGEQFF.